This entry concerns a single T cell receptor beta chain. The antigen is not known. The sample belongs to a study of neoadjuvant anti-PD-1 for oral cavity cancer. Study overall: Nivolumab at 3 mg/kg was mostly given biweekly, three to four doses, pre-surgery. Regarding the study as a whole: Post-nivolumab, blood T cell clonality was significantly elevated in non-responders.

Repertoires were generated with immunoSEQ multiplex PCR, while TCRdb's copy carries only in-frame clones and drops some. Of approximately 67,000 clones listed, around 88% were seen once; the top ten hold roughly 3.4%. Trimming left V 3 bases short and J 7 bases short, with 12 bases between. This CDR3 is 13 amino acids long. Germline CDR1 and CDR2: SNHLY and FYNNEI. The chain joins TRBV2 to TRBJ1-2; a possible D gene is TRBD1 (6 bases). Sequenced material: PBMCs, taken before nivolumab (anti-PD-1) treatment. The origin of this receptor is a person between 40 and 85 years old with oral cavity squamous cell carcinoma. The CDR3 spells CASSDRGLSGYTF. The CDR3 DNA sequence: TGTGCCAGCAGTGACAGGGGTTTGAGTGGCTACACCTTC.